This TCR beta chain stems from a study of response to subunit inactivated influenza vaccine (dated by TCRdb to 2016 to 2018). As for the study more broadly: Deep quantitative profiling of the T cell receptor repertoire was used in the study to follow responses to a trivalent subunit inactivated influenza vaccine.

The library was prepared using RT-PCR. Sequencing was carried out with an Illumina HiSeq 2500. Using fastp at Q25 and MiXCR, TCRdb reprocessed the public reads and kept productive beta chains. Every distinct CDR3 protein forms one entry, paired with its most common genes and DNA. The sample table lists about 570,000 distinct CDR3 sequences, over 9.5% of them with a count of one. The ten largest clones represent 10% to 13% of the sample. With respect to this clonotype: Its antigen is still unknown. A much larger clone lies one base from this, so it may be a read error.

Overall results and qualifications from the work: It was suggested by the authors that each seasonal influenza vaccination may recruit only a limited number of new T cells.

CDR1 and CDR2 are read off the germline V gene as SGHAT and FQNNGV. The CDR3 has 16 amino acids, counting the end cysteine and phenylalanine. Only the CDR3 DNA stays, 48 bases, in frame from base 1. The rearrangement combines TRBV11-2 with TRBJ2-7; TRBD2 lines up with 10 middle nucleotides. Material: PBMCs from blood, obtained on the day of vaccination. The sequence came from a man aged 45-65 years who received an inactivated influenza vaccine. Donor details come from another sample of the same person, matched by shared clones. The CDR3: CTSSSLAASGSYEQYF. The nucleotides are TGTACCAGCAGCTCCTTAGCCGCTAGCGGGAGTTACGAGCAGTACTTC.